Presented here are 23 T cell receptor beta chains from one specimen sequenced in a study of shared clonotypes between healthy human individuals. CD8 cells classed as naive were CD45RO-negative and positively selected for CCR7, excluding terminally differentiated effector memory CD45RA+ cells. The data were produced by immunoSEQ multiplex PCR, yet TCRdb's version contains in-frame clones alone and is incomplete. This sample yields roughly 810,000 clones, of which about 96% are seen a single time; about 0.22% belongs to the top ten. Sample: naive CD8+ T cells sorted from blood. These receptors originate from a man aged 25 to 45 in good health.

V usage is TRBV6-5 and J usage is TRBJ1-2; D is unclear. V gave up 2 bases and J gave up 3 bases, with 7 bases separating them. CDR1 is MNHEY and CDR2 is SVGAGI in the germline V gene. The CDR3 extends over 13 amino acids. The CDR3, as DNA: TGTGCCAGCAGTTACGGAACGTACTATGGCTACACCTTC. It yields the protein CASSYGTYYGYTF.

This clone was recorded once. The rearrangement joins TRBV10-3 to TRBJ2-7; possible D gene TRBD2, 6 bases. The germline CDR1 and CDR2 sequences are ENHRY and SYGVKD. V lost 1 base and J 6 bases, leaving 22 bases between the germline ends. The CDR3 is 17 residues long. The CDR3 here is CAISELTTGGQEGEQYF. The CDR3 nucleotides read TGTGCCATCAGTGAGTTAACCACCGGAGGGCAGGAAGGCGAGCAGTACTTC.

CDR3 bases: TGTGCCACCAGCAGAGGTTTCGGACAGAGTCCCTACGAGCAGTACTTC. This codes for CATSRGFGQSPYEQYF. The rearrangement links TRBV15 to TRBJ2-7, with D possibly being TRBD1 (6 bases). CDR1 LNHNV and CDR2 YYDKDF come from the germline V gene (reference sequence). The CDR3 loop spans 16 amino acids. V lost 1 base, J lost 2 bases, and 15 bases lay in between.

The rearrangement joins TRBV9 to TRBJ2-3; D possibly matches TRBD1 or TRBD2 (5 bases each). V was trimmed by 6 bases and J by 1 base, leaving 12 bases between them. The CDR3 totals 14 residues. Germline V CDR1 and CDR2: SGDLS, YYNGEE. Here the CDR3 reads CASTPGSRTDTQYF. The CDR3 coding sequence is TGTGCCAGCACCCCAGGGAGCCGCACAGATACGCAGTATTTT.

This sequence joins TRBV29-1 and TRBJ2-1; a weak D match, TRBD2 (5 bases). Germline V gene data show CDR1 as SQVTM and CDR2 as ANQGSEA. The V and J ends lost 0 bases and 4 bases respectively, with 10 bases between them. The CDR3 is 14 residues long. The chain's CDR3 is CSVEDGETYNEQFF. DNA for the CDR3: TGCAGCGTTGAAGATGGGGAGACTTACAATGAGCAGTTCTTC.

V usage is TRBV29-1 and J usage is TRBJ1-2; D gene ambiguous. Germline V CDR1 and CDR2: SQVTM, ANQGSEA. This CDR3 spans 14 amino acids. Deletions cut 0 bases from V and 3 bases from J, with 11 bases between. The CDR3 spells CSVEDLADHYGYTF. CDR3 coding DNA: TGCAGCGTTGAAGATCTGGCGGACCACTATGGCTACACCTTC.

V is TRBV11-2 and J is TRBJ2-7; D remains ambiguous. Between the trimmed V and J ends, which lost 5 bases and 3 bases, there was a span of 5 bases. Germline lookup yields CDR1 SGHAT and CDR2 FQNNGV. The CDR3 is 11 residues long. CDR3 in amino acids: CASSALYEQYF. The CDR3 region has the DNA TGTGCCAGCAGCGCCCTCTACGAGCAGTACTTC.

The rearrangement uses TRBV7-9 and TRBJ1-5, with TRBD1 identical over 7 bases. The junction had 3 bases not matched to a gene; V was cut back by 5 bases and J by 5 bases. This CDR3 is 13 amino acids long. Germline CDR1 SEHNR, CDR2 FQNEAQ (reference sequence). The CDR3 DNA reads TGTGCCAGCAGCGCCACAGGGGATCAGCCCCAGCATTTT. Translating it yields CASSATGDQPQHF.

The chain carries TRBV11-2 and TRBJ2-2, with D unclear. V was shortened by 4 bases and J by 1 base, with 7 bases between the two germline ends. The CDR3 is 14 residues long. Germline V lookup: CDR1 SGHAT, CDR2 FQNNGV. The CDR3 here is CASSSKQNTGELFF. CDR3 coding DNA: TGTGCCAGCAGCTCGAAACAGAACACCGGGGAGCTGTTTTTT.

The chain recombines TRBV6-1 with TRBJ2-1, with D perhaps matching TRBD1 or TRBD2 (7 bases each). V gave up 1 base and J gave up 7 bases, with 14 bases separating them. The CDR3 consists of 15 residues. The germline V gene has CDR1 MNHNS and CDR2 SASEGT. This CDR3 reads CASSEVAGGGNEQFF. In DNA form, the CDR3 reads TGTGCCAGCAGTGAAGTGGCAGGGGGGGGGAATGAGCAGTTCTTC.

The genes are TRBV4-1 and TRBJ1-2; TRBD1 matches 8 bases. The germline V gene encodes CDR1 MGHRA and CDR2 YSYEKL. The V and J ends lost 0 bases and 8 bases, in that order; junction bases with no gene match: 14. The CDR3 is made up of 17 amino acids. For the CDR3, the DNA is TGCGCCAGCAGCCAAGATTTGCCGACAGGGGTAGCGTCCGGCTACACCTTC. Translating gives CASSQDLPTGVASGYTF.

The CDR3 DNA sequence: TGTGCCAGTAGTACTGACAGGGATTCTATGAACACTGAAGCTTTCTTT. Protein product: CASSTDRDSMNTEAFF. The chain combines TRBV19 with TRBJ1-1, with 7 bases aligning to TRBD1. This CDR3 region has 16 residues. V trimming: 4 bases; J trimming: 0 bases; junction bases outside the gene matches: 8. Germline CDR1 LNHDA, CDR2 SQIVND (reference sequence).

The chain joins TRBV9 to TRBJ2-7; 9 bases are a match to TRBD2. The CDR3 loop spans 16 amino acids. Germline values: CDR1 SGDLS, CDR2 YYNGEE. The junction had 11 bases not matched to a gene; V was cut back by 3 bases and J by 4 bases. CDR3 in amino acids: CASSETPRLAVYEQYF. The CDR3 bases are TGTGCCAGCAGCGAAACCCCGAGACTAGCGGTATACGAGCAGTACTTC.

This chain connects TRBV4-2 to TRBJ2-3; 7 nucleotides match TRBD2. This CDR3 contains 16 residues. Per the germline V gene, CDR1 is LGHNA and CDR2 is YNFKEQ. V trimming: 0 bases; J trimming: 0 bases; junction bases outside the gene matches: 3. CDR3 nucleotides: TGTGCCAGCAGCCAAGATGCGGGAGCTAGCACAGATACGCAGTATTTT. This encodes CASSQDAGASTDTQYF.

The chain has TRBV6-5 and TRBJ1-1; D is undetermined. Trimming took 0 bases from V and 2 from J, leaving 13 bases between them. This CDR3 is 16 amino acids long. CDR1 MNHEY and CDR2 SVGAGI come from the germline V gene. This CDR3 reads CASSYSYLTTNTEAFF. Written as DNA, the CDR3 is TGTGCCAGCAGTTACTCCTACTTGACGACCAACACTGAAGCTTTCTTT.

The chain recombines TRBV5-1 with TRBJ2-2; the D gene is possibly TRBD2 (5 bases). Germline lookup yields CDR1 SGHRS and CDR2 YFSETQ. The V and J ends lost 0 bases and 3 bases respectively, with 6 bases between them. CDR3 size: 14 residues. CDR3 protein: CASSLAGDTGELFF. The CDR3 DNA sequence: TGCGCCAGCAGCTTGGCCGGGGACACCGGGGAGCTGTTTTTT.

V and J are TRBV5-1 and TRBJ2-1; TRBD2 might be the D (6 bases). Trimming took 0 bases from V and 9 from J, leaving 13 bases between them. Germline V gene data show CDR1 as SGHRS and CDR2 as YFSETQ. This CDR3 has 14 residues. The CDR3 here is CASSLEGSGGEQFF. CDR3 sequence (DNA): TGCGCCAGCAGCTTGGAAGGTAGCGGCGGTGAGCAGTTCTTC.

This clone was seen a handful of times. This rearrangement joins TRBV7-9 to TRBJ2-1, with D tentatively TRBD2 (5 bases). The germline V gene has CDR1 SEHNR and CDR2 FQNEAQ (reference sequence). This CDR3 is 13 amino acids long. V lost 7 bases and J 5 bases, leaving 12 bases between the germline ends. The CDR3 loop is CASTMSEDNEQFF. As DNA, the CDR3 is TGTGCCAGCACCATGTCGGAGGACAATGAGCAGTTCTTC.

This chain uses TRBV27 with TRBJ1-3; D unresolved. Trimming removed 6 bases at V and 2 bases at J, with 17 bases between. Germline V gene data show CDR1 as MNHEY and CDR2 as SMNVEV (reference sequence). CDR3 length: 16 residues. The CDR3 reads CASSSGLTGAGNTIYF. In DNA, the CDR3 is TGTGCCAGCAGCTCTGGGCTCACTGGGGCTGGAAACACCATATATTTT.

This chain links TRBV7-9 with TRBJ1-5; TRBD1 agrees at 8 bases. V was clipped by 4 bases and J by 5 bases; unmatched bases: 10. Germline values: CDR1 SEHNR, CDR2 FQNEAQ (reference sequence). The length of the CDR3 is 16 residues. The CDR3 sequence: CASSYGGQGAYQPQHF. CDR3 sequence (DNA): TGTGCCAGCAGCTACGGAGGGCAGGGGGCCTATCAGCCCCAGCATTTT.

The chain uses TRBV14 and TRBJ2-7, with D hard to call. V lost 3 bases to trimming and J lost 6 bases, with 9 bases between them. Germline CDR1 SGHDN, CDR2 FVKESK. CDR3 length equals 12 residues. CDR3 nucleotide sequence: TGTGCCAGCAGCCAGGACGAGGTCGAGCAGTACTTC. Its protein is CASSQDEVEQYF.

This chain connects TRBV27 to TRBJ2-7, with D possibly being TRBD1 (5 bases). Germline loops: CDR1 MNHEY, CDR2 SMNVEV (reference sequence). The CDR3 totals 14 residues. V lost 1 base and J 2 bases, leaving 9 bases between the germline ends. CDR3 nucleotides: TGTGCCAGCAGTTTATTTTCGGACACCTACGAGCAGTACTTC. Its translation: CASSLFSDTYEQYF.

V and J are TRBV30 and TRBJ2-1, with 10 positions matching TRBD2. Germline CDR1 GTSNPN, CDR2 SVGIG (reference sequence). The CDR3 has 15 residues. With V trimmed by 2 bases and J by 6 bases, 7 bases remained unmatched. CDR3 DNA sequence: TGTGCCTGGAGTCGGGGACTAGCGATGCGCAATGAGCAGTTCTTC. Translated: CAWSRGLAMRNEQFF. The whole variable domain, remainder taken from reference TRBV30 and TRBJ2-1, is SQTIHQWPATLVQPVGSPLSLECTVEGTSNPNLYWYRQAAGRGLQLLFYSVGIGQISSEVPQNLSASRPQDRQFILSSKKLLLSDSGFYLCAWSRGLAMRNEQFFGPGTRLTVL.